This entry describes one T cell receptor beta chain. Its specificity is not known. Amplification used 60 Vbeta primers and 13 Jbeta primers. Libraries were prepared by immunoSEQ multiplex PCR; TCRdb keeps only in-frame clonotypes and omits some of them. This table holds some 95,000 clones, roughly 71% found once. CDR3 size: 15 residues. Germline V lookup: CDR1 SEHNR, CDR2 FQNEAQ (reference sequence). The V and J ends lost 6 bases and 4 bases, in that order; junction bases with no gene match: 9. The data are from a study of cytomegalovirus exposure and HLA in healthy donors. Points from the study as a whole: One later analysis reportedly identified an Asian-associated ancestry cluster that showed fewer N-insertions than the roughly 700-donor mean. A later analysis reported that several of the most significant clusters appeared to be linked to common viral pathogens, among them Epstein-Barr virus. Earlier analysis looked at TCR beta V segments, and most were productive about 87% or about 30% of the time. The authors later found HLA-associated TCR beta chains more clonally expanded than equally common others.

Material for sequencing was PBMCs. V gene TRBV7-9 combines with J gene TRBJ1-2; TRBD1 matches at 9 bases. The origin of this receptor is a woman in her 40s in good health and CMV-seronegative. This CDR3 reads CASRLGQGPTYGYTF. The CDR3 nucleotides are TGTGCCAGCAGACTAGGACAGGGGCCGACCTATGGCTACACCTTC.